The next 21 T cell receptor beta chains were all read from a single sample in a study of blood T cell repertoires in COVID-19. Clones were read by immunoSEQ multiplex PCR, and TCRdb kept only the in-frame ones, dropping some. Of roughly 180,000 clones listed, around four fifths are singletons. Sequenced material: PBMCs or T cells enriched from blood (not recorded which). These receptors came from a man aged 35-49 years who had recovered from COVID-19.

The J gene is TRBJ2-1, the V gene TRBV29-1, with a tentative D call TRBD2 (5 bases). The V end lost 0 bases, the J end lost 9 bases, and 18 bases lay between the germline ends. The CDR3 spans 15 residues. Germline CDR1 is SQVTM and CDR2 is ANQGSEA. The chain's CDR3 is CSVEDQDGLGVEQFF. The CDR3 coding sequence is TGCAGCGTTGAAGATCAGGACGGACTCGGCGTTGAGCAGTTCTTC.

This rearrangement joins TRBV19 to TRBJ2-1, with D possibly matching TRBD1 (6 bases). This CDR3 contains 16 residues. Germline CDR1 is LNHDA and CDR2 is SQIVND (reference sequence). V was pared by 1 base and J by 9 bases, with 19 bases between. CDR3 DNA sequence: TGTGCCAGTAGTATAGGGGCTATCACCAGGGGTCCTGAGCAGTTCTTC. It codes for CASSIGAITRGPEQFF.

The chain is built from TRBV3-1 (or the pseudogene TRBV3-2) and TRBJ2-5, with 10 bases matching TRBD2. This CDR3 region has 17 residues. Germline CDR1 and CDR2: LGHDT and YNNKEL (reference sequence). V dropped 4 bases and J dropped 1; count of bases not matched to a gene: 9. Here the CDR3 reads CASSRGTSVPFQETQYF. CDR3 bases: TGTGCCAGCAGCCGAGGGACTAGCGTACCCTTCCAAGAGACCCAGTACTTC.

The chain has TRBV28 and TRBJ2-3, with 7 bases lining up with TRBD2. The CDR3 is 14 residues long. Germline values: CDR1 MDHEN, CDR2 SYDVKM. Unmatched junction bases numbered 7, after V lost 10 bases and J lost 0 bases. The CDR3 loop reads CATSGGTSTDTQYF. Here the CDR3 DNA reads TGTGCCACTTCGGGGGGAACTAGCACAGATACGCAGTATTTT.

The chain recombines TRBV13 with TRBJ2-7, with D unclear. CDR1 and CDR2 from the germline V gene are PRHDT and FYEKMQ (reference sequence). V was trimmed by 0 bases and J by 0 bases, leaving 9 bases between them. This CDR3 region has 15 residues. Written as DNA, the CDR3 is TGTGCCAGCAGCTTAGGCCCGGGTAGCTCCTACGAGCAGTACTTC. As protein: CASSLGPGSSYEQYF.

The chain employs TRBV6-5 and TRBJ2-3, with 13 bases lining up with TRBD2. The CDR3 covers 16 residues. CDR1 is MNHEY and CDR2 is SVGAGI in the germline V gene. Trimming took 2 bases from V and 6 from J; bases not matched to a gene: 5. The CDR3 DNA reads as TGTGCCAGCAGTTACGGCGGGACTAGCGGGACGGATACGCAGTATTTT. Protein product: CASSYGGTSGTDTQYF.

The V and J genes are TRBV12-5 and TRBJ2-1, with 14 bases identical to TRBD2. Trimming cost V 4 bases and J 9 bases; bases outside gene matches: 11. Germline CDR1 reads LGHNT; CDR2 reads FRNRAP. The CDR3 consists of 17 residues. In DNA, the CDR3 is TGTGCTAGTGGTTCCGCCGGGACTAGCGGGAGTGGGTCTGAGCAGTTCTTC. Amino acid sequence: CASGSAGTSGSGSEQFF. Full variable domain (missing parts from reference TRBV12-5 and TRBJ2-1): DARVTQTPRHKVTEMGQEVTMRCQPILGHNTVFWYRQTMMQGLELLAYFRNRAPLDDSGMPKDRFSAEMPDATLATLKIQPSEPRDSAVYFCASGSAGTSGSGSEQFFGPGTRLTVL.

This chain connects TRBV3-1 (or the pseudogene TRBV3-2) to TRBJ2-6, with no clear D. Trimming took off 0 bases at V and 1 base at J, with 13 bases between the two ends. The length of the CDR3 is 18 residues. Germline lookup yields CDR1 LGHDT and CDR2 YNNKEL (reference sequence). CDR3 bases: TGTGCCAGCAGCCAAGATGGCATTTGGAGTTCTGGGGCCAACGTCCTGACTTTC. Protein: CASSQDGIWSSGANVLTF.

The J gene is TRBJ1-2, the V gene TRBV7-8, with D possibly matching TRBD1 (5 bases). Germline CDR1 SGHVS, CDR2 FQNEAQ. The CDR3 covers 14 residues. V was trimmed by 2 bases and J by 1 base, leaving 8 bases between them. The CDR3 region has the DNA TGTGCCAGCAGCTTAAGACAGAATAACTATGGCTACACCTTC. Translating gives CASSLRQNNYGYTF.

J is TRBJ2-7 and V is TRBV5-4, with D perhaps matching TRBD2 (6 bases). V lost 0 bases to trimming and J lost 2 bases, with 9 bases between them. CDR1 is SGHNT and CDR2 is YYREEE in the germline V gene (reference sequence). There are 14 residues in the CDR3. CDR3 coding DNA: TGTGCCAGCAGCTTGGTTACTAGCCCCTACGAGCAGTACTTC. Translation: CASSLVTSPYEQYF.

V gene TRBV6-5 combines with J gene TRBJ1-5, with a tentative D call TRBD1 (5 bases). V lost 8 bases, J lost 5 bases, and 19 bases lay in between. Germline CDR1 is MNHEY and CDR2 is SVGAGI. This CDR3 spans 15 amino acids. The CDR3 DNA follows: TGTGCCAGCCGACCGTCGCAGGGCGAGTATCAGCCCCAGCATTTT. Translated, it gives CASRPSQGEYQPQHF.

This clone was recorded a few times. The chain uses TRBV27 and TRBJ1-4; 8 bases line up with TRBD1. CDR1 is MNHEY, CDR2 SMNVEV, per germline (reference sequence). The CDR3 length is 14 residues. With V trimmed by 6 bases and J by 4 bases, 4 bases remained unmatched. CDR3: CASRQGADNEKLFF. The DNA of the CDR3 is TGTGCCAGCAGGCAGGGGGCAGATAATGAAAAACTGTTTTTT. Full variable domain (remainder filled in from reference TRBV27 and TRBJ1-4): EAQVTQNPRYLITVTGKKLTVTCSQNMNHEYMSWYRQDPGLGLRQIYYSMNVEVTDKGDVPEGYKVSRKEKRNFPLILESPSPNQTSLYFCASRQGADNEKLFFGSGTQLSVL.

The chain employs TRBV19 and TRBJ1-2; D may be TRBD1 (6 bases). The CDR3 contains 14 residues. Trimming stripped 4 bases from V and 4 bases from J, with 13 bases between. From germline, CDR1 is LNHDA and CDR2 SQIVND (reference sequence). The CDR3 region is CASSRPTGLYGYTF. CDR3 coding DNA: TGTGCCAGTAGTAGACCAACAGGGCTCTATGGCTACACCTTC. Complete variable domain (other parts from reference TRBV19 and TRBJ1-2): DGGITQSPKYLFRKEGQNVTLSCEQNLNHDAMYWYRQDPGQGLRLIYYSQIVNDFQKGDIAEGYSVSREKKESFPLTVTSAQKNPTAFYLCASSRPTGLYGYTFGSGTRLTVV.

V and J are TRBV7-6 and TRBJ1-2, with D tentatively TRBD1 (6 bases). This CDR3 has 16 amino acids. Germline V lookup: CDR1 SGHVS, CDR2 FNYEAQ. Trimming stripped 4 bases from V and 4 bases from J, with 19 bases between. This CDR3 is CASSSRPQGAGYGYTF. The CDR3 DNA sequence: TGTGCCAGCAGCTCCCGACCACAGGGTGCTGGCTATGGCTACACCTTC.

This chain links TRBV27 with TRBJ1-2; D unclear. Germline V gene data show CDR1 as MNHEY and CDR2 as SMNVEV (reference sequence). The CDR3 totals 13 residues. The ends were cut back, 6 bases at V and 8 bases at J, with 16 bases in the middle. This CDR3 is CASSSRRLGGYTF. The CDR3 bases are TGTGCCAGCAGCTCTCGGAGGCTGGGAGGCTACACCTTC.

The chain recombines TRBV7-9 with TRBJ2-1, with 10 positions matching TRBD2. This CDR3 region has 15 residues. Trimming cost V 5 bases and J 10 bases; bases outside gene matches: 11. The germline V gene has CDR1 SEHNR and CDR2 FQNEAQ (reference sequence). The chain's CDR3 is CASSPGLAGVGEQFF. The CDR3 bases are TGTGCCAGCAGCCCGGGGCTAGCGGGAGTAGGGGAGCAGTTCTTC.

V gene TRBV6-5 combines with J gene TRBJ1-1; D is uncertain. V shed 3 bases and J shed 6 bases, with 14 bases lying between them. The germline V gene encodes CDR1 MNHEY and CDR2 SVGAGI. CDR3 size: 14 residues. CDR3 nucleotide sequence: TGTGCCAGCAGTTATACTGCCAGAGAGGCTGAAGCTTTCTTT. Encoded protein: CASSYTAREAEAFF.

This chain joins TRBV7-2 and TRBJ2-7; 7 bases fit TRBD1. In germline, CDR1 is SGHTA, CDR2 FQGNSA. The CDR3 runs to 14 residues. V lost 4 bases and J lost 2; bases outside the gene matches: 5. As DNA, the CDR3 is TGTGCCAGCAGCTCACGACAGGGCCCCTACGAGCAGTACGTC. It encodes CASSSRQGPYEQYV.

This chain uses TRBV7-9 with TRBJ1-5; 7 nucleotides match TRBD1. Trimming removed 4 bases from V and 4 bases from J; junction bases left unmatched: 4. The V gene's germline CDR1 is SEHNR and CDR2 FQNEAQ (reference sequence). The CDR3 runs to 14 residues. CDR3 nucleotides: TGTGCCAGCAGCTCGACAGGGAGTAATCAGCCCCAGCATTTT. Amino acids: CASSSTGSNQPQHF.

V and J are TRBV2 and TRBJ1-2; 10 bases align to TRBD1. V lost 6 bases, J lost 7 bases, and 8 bases stayed unmatched. The CDR3 consists of 14 residues. Germline assignment: CDR1 SNHLY and CDR2 FYNNEI. CDR3 sequence (DNA): TGTGCCAGCAGAGGGACAGGGGAAGGCGGTGGCTACACCTTC. Translated: CASRGTGEGGGYTF.

This sequence joins TRBV7-9 and TRBJ2-7, with TRBD1 matching 7 bases. Trimming took 3 bases from V and 3 from J; bases not matched to a gene: 8. CDR1 SEHNR and CDR2 FQNEAQ come from the germline V gene (reference sequence). The CDR3 extends over 15 amino acids. The CDR3: CASSLTRAGGYEQYF. The DNA for the CDR3 is TGTGCCAGCAGCTTGACGAGGGCAGGGGGCTACGAGCAGTACTTC.